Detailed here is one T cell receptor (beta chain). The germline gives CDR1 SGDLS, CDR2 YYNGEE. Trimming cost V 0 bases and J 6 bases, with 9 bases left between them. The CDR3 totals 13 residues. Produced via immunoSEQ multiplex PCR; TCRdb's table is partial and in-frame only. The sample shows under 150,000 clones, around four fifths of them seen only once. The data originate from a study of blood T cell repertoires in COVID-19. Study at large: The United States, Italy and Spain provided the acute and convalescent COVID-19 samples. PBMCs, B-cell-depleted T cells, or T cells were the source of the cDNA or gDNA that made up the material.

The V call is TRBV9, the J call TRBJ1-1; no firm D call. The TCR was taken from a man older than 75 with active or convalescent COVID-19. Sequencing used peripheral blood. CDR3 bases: TGTGCCAGCAGCGTAGTAGGCAGGTCTGAAGCTTTCTTT. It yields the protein CASSVVGRSEAFF.